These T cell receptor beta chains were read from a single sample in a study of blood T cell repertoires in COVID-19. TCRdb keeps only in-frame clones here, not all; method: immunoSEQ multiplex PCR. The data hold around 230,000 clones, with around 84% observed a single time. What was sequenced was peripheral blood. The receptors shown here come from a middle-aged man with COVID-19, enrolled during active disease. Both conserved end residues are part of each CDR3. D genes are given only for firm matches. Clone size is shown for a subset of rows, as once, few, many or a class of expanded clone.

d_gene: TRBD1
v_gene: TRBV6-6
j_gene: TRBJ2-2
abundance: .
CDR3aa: CASKGGATTGELFF
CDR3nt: TGTGCCAGCAAAGGGGGCGCGACCACCGGGGAGCTGTTTTTT

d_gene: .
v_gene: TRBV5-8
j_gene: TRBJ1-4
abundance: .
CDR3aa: CASSSSGGTNEKLFF
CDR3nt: TGTGCCAGCAGCTCCAGCGGGGGGACGAATGAAAAACTGTTTTTT

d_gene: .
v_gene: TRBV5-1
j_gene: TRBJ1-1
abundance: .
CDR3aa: CASSLASGGGTEAFF
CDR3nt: TGCGCCAGCAGCTTGGCCTCTGGGGGAGGCACTGAAGCTTTCTTT

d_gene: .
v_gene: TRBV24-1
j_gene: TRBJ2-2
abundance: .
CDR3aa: CATSDPPGGELFF
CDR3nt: TGTGCCACCAGTGACCCCCCGGGCGGGGAGCTGTTTTTT

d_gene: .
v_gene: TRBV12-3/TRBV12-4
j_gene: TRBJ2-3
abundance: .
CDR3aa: CASSPRADTQYF
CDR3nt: TGTGCCAGCAGTCCTCGGGCAGATACGCAGTATTTT

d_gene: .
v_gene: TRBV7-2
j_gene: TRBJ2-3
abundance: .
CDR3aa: CASSLKRVGTDTQYF
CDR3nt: TGTGCCAGCAGCTTAAAAAGAGTAGGCACAGATACGCAGTATTTT

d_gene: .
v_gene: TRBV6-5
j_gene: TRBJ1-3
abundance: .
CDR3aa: CASSPNGLGGNTIYF
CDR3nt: TGTGCCAGCAGCCCGAACGGGTTGGGTGGAAACACCATATATTTT

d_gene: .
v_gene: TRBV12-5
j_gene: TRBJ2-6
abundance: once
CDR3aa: CASGLSQGRVSPSGANVLTF
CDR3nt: TGTGCTAGTGGTTTGTCTCAGGGGAGAGTATCCCCCTCTGGGGCCAACGTCCTGACTTTC

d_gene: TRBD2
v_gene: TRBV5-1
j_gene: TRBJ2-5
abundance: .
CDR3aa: CASILLPGLEEETQYF
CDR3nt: TGCGCCAGCATCCTACTACCGGGACTAGAAGAAGAGACCCAGTACTTC

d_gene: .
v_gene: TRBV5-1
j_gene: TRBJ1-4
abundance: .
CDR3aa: CASTGNANEKLFF
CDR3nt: TGCGCCAGCACCGGGAACGCTAATGAAAAACTGTTTTTT